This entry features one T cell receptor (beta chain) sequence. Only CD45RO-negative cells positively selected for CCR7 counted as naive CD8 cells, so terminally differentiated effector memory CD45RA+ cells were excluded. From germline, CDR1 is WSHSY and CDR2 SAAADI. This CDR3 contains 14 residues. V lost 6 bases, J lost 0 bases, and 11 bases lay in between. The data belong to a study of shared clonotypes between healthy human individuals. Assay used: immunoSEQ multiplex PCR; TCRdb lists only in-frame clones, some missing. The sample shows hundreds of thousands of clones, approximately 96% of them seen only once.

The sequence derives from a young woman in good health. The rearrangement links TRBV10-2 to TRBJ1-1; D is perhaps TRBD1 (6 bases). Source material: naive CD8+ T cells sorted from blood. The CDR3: CASRKGGLNTEAFF. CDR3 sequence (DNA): TGCGCCAGCAGGAAGGGGGGATTGAACACTGAAGCTTTCTTT.